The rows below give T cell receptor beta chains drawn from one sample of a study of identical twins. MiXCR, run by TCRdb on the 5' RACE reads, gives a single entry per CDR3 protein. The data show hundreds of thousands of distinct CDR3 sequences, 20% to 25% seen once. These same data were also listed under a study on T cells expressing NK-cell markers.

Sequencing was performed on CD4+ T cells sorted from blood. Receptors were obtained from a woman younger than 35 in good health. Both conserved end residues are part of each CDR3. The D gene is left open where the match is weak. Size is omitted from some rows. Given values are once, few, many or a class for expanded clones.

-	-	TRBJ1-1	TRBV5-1	TGCGCCAGCAGCCACCCGGGGCAGAACACTGAAGCTTTCTTT	CASSHPGQNTEAFF
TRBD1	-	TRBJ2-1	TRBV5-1	TGCGCCAGCAGCTTGGGAACAGGGGGCCGCTTGTCACGGTTCTTC	CASSLGTGGRLSRFF
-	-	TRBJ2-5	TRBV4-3	TGCGCCAGCAGCCAAGATTGGACGGGAGCAGGGGAGACCCAGTACTTC	CASSQDWTGAGETQYF
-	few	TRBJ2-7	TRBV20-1	TGCAGTGCTAGAGATCGGGTAGCCGGGGACGAGCAGTACTTC	CSARDRVAGDEQYF
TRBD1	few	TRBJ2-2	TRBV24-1	TGTGCCACCAGTGATCCAGCCGGGACAGGGAACACCGGGGAGCTGTTTTTT	CATSDPAGTGNTGELFF
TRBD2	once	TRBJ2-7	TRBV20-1	TGCAGTGCTAGAGAACCTAAGACTAGCGGGTATCCCGAGCAGTACTTC	CSAREPKTSGYPEQYF
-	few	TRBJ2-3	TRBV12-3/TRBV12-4	TGTGCCAGCAGTCCCAGACTAGCAGATACGCAGTATTTT	CASSPRLADTQYF
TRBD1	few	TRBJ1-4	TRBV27	TGTGCCAGCAGAAGACAGGGGGCCGAAAAACTGTTTTTT	CASRRQGAEKLFF
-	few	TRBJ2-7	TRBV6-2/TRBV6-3	TGTGCCACAAACCGGGACGAAAACTACGAGCAGTACTTC	CATNRDENYEQYF
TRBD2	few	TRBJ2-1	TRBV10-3	TGTGCCATCAGGGGGACTAGCGGTTACCCGGGGGGGCAGTTCTTC	CAIRGTSGYPGGQFF
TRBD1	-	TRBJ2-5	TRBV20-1	TGCAGTGCTCATGACAGGGGGAGGCAAGAGACCCAGTACTTC	CSAHDRGRQETQYF
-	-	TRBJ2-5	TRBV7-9	TGTGCCAGCAGCCCCGTCGGGACCCAGTACTTC	CASSPVGTQYF
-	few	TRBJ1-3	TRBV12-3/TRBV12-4	TGTGCCAGCAGTTTATCGAGGCGAGGAAACACCATATATTTT	CASSLSRRGNTIYF
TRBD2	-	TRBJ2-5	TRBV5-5	TGTGCCAGCAGTATCCTAGCGGGGACGGAGACCCAGTACTTC	CASSILAGTETQYF
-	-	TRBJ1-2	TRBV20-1	TGCAGTGCTCACGCCCTCAAATATGGCTACACCTTC	CSAHALKYGYTF
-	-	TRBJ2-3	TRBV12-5	TGTGCTAGTGGTAAGACTTCTAGCACAGATACGCAGTATTTT	CASGKTSSTDTQYF
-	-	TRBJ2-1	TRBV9	TGTGCCAGCAGCGTTGGGGCGGGACTCTACAATGAGCAGTTCTTC	CASSVGAGLYNEQFF
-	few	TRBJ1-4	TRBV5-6	TGTGCCAGCAGCTTGGTAGTCGGGGAAAAACTGTTTTTT	CASSLVVGEKLFF
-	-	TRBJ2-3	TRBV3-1	TGTGCCAGCAGCCCTGGACCTCTCCTGGGTATCACAGATACGCAGTATTTT	CASSPGPLLGITDTQYF
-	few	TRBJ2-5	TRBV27	TGTGCCAGCAGACGACAGTACCAAGAGACCCAGTACTTC	CASRRQYQETQYF
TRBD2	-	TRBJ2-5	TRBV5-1	TGCGCCAGCAGCGACTATGGGGGAGGGTATGGAGAGACCCAGTACTTC	CASSDYGGGYGETQYF
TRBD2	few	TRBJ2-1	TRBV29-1	TGCAGCGTTGAAGACCCATCACTAGCGGGAGGTTACAATGAGCAGTTCTTC	CSVEDPSLAGGYNEQFF
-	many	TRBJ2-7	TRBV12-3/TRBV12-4	TGTGCCAGCAGTTTAGCGGGTCCCTACGAGCAGTACTTC	CASSLAGPYEQYF
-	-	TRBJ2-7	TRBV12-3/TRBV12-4	TGTGCCAGCATGTCGTCTGCCACCCCCGCGGCAGGGTCCTACGAGCAGTACTTC	CASMSSATPAAGSYEQYF
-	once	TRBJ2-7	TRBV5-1	TGCGCCAGCGCTCCAGGTTCGGGCCAACACTCCTACGAGCAGTACTTC	CASAPGSGQHSYEQYF
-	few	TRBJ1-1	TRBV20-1	TGCAGTGCTGGGGACGGAGACACTGAAGCTTTCTTT	CSAGDGDTEAFF
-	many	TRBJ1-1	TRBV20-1	TGCAGTGCTCAGGTCTCCGTCACGGGGGCTTTCTTT	CSAQVSVTGAFF
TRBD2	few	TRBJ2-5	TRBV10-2	TGCGCCAGCAGGGGGACTAGCGGGGAAGAGACCCAGTACTTC	CASRGTSGEETQYF
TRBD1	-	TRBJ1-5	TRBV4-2	TGTGCCAGCAGCCAAGAGAACAGGGGGGGTCAGCCCCAGCATTTT	CASSQENRGGQPQHF
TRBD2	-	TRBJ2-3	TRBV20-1	TGCAGTGCTAGACCTCCGGCTAGCGGTTACACAGATACGCAGTATTTT	CSARPPASGYTDTQYF
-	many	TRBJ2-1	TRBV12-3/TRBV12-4	TGTGCCAGCAAAGTCTCATCCTACAATGAGCAGTTCTTC	CASKVSSYNEQFF
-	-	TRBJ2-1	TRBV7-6	TGTGCCAGCAGCTTCCAGCTCGATGAGCAGTTCTTC	CASSFQLDEQFF
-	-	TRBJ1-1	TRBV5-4	TGTGCCAGCAGCTTCGGTGGGGTCTGGAACACTGAAGCTTTCTTT	CASSFGGVWNTEAFF
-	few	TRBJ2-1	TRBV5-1	TGCGCCAGCAGCTGGGCGCTCCAAAGCGGAACCTACAATGAGCAGTTCTTC	CASSWALQSGTYNEQFF
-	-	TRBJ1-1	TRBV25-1	TGTGCCAGCAGTGACCCTGGACGGGGGACTGAAGCTTTCTTT	CASSDPGRGTEAFF
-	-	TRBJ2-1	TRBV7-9	TGTGCCAGCAGCTTAGTAGAAGGTGAGCAGTTCTTC	CASSLVEGEQFF
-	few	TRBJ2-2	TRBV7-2	TGTGCCAGCAGACCAGGGGCAGGGCACACCGGGGAGCTGTTTTTT	CASRPGAGHTGELFF
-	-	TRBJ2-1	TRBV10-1	TGCGCCAGCAGTGAGACCCACTCCTACAATGAGCAGTTCTTC	CASSETHSYNEQFF
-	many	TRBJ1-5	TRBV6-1	TGTGCCAGCAGATCCCGTTACAATCAGCCCCAGCATTTT	CASRSRYNQPQHF
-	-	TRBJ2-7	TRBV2	TGTGCCAGCAGTGATGGTGGGGTCTCCTACGAGCAGTACTTC	CASSDGGVSYEQYF
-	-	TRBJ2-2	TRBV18	TGTGCCAGCTCACCAAGGGACGGAGCTTCAGGCGGGGAGCTGTTTTTT	CASSPRDGASGGELFF
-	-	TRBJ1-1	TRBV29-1	TGCAGCGTTGTGAGGGGGACTGAAGCTTTCTTT	CSVVRGTEAFF
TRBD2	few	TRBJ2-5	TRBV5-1	TGCGCCAGCAGCCGGGGGCTAGCGGGAGGGCCCGGCCTCCAAGAGACCCAGTACTTC	CASSRGLAGGPGLQETQYF
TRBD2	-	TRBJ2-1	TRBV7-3	TGTGCCAGCAGCTTAAGGAGTTGGGGGGGCTCCTACAATGAGCAGTTCTTC	CASSLRSWGGSYNEQFF
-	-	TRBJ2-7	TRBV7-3	TGTGCCAGCAGCTTGGACCCAGCATCCTACGAGCAGTACTTC	CASSLDPASYEQYF
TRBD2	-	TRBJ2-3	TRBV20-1	TGCAGTGCTAGAGTGGGACTAGCGGGAGACGCAGATACGCAGTATTTT	CSARVGLAGDADTQYF
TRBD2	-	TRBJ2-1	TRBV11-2	TGTGCCAGCAGCTCGCAGGATAGCGGGTGGGATGAGCAGTTCTTC	CASSSQDSGWDEQFF
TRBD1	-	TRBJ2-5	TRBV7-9	TGTGCCAGCAGCCCACGACAGGGTCTCATTGGGGAGACCCAGTACTTC	CASSPRQGLIGETQYF
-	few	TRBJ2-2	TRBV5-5	TGTGCCAGCAGTCGCGGGACGGACGTTCGGGCCGGGGAGCTGTTTTTT	CASSRGTDVRAGELFF
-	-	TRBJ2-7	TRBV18	TGTGCCAGCTCACCCATCGCGGGGAGATACGAGCAGTACTTC	CASSPIAGRYEQYF
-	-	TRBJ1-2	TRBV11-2	TGTGCCAGCAGCTTAACGCAGGCCTATGGCTACACCTTC	CASSLTQAYGYTF
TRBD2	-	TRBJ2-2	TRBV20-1	TGCAGTGCGGCCGGGACTAGCGGGGGAAGGTTCACCGGGGAGCTGTTTTTT	CSAAGTSGGRFTGELFF
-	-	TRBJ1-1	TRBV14	TGTGCCAGCAGCCATTTTTCTGAAACTGAAGCTTTCTTT	CASSHFSETEAFF
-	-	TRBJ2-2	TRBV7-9	TGTGCCAGCAGCTCGGACTCGCGCACCGGGGAGCTGTTTTTT	CASSSDSRTGELFF
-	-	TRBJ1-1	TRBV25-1	TGTGCCAGCAGTGAATCGGGCAGGACGACTGAAGCTTTCTTT	CASSESGRTTEAFF
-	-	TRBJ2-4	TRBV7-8	TGTGCCAGCAGCCCGGGACTCCTCAAAAACATTCAGTACTTC	CASSPGLLKNIQYF
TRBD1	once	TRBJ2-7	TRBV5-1	TGCGCCAGCAGCTTTTACAGGGGGCTGAACGAGCAGTACTTC	CASSFYRGLNEQYF
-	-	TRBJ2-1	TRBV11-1	TGTGCCAGCTTATTCCTAGGAGAGCAGTTCTTC	CASLFLGEQFF